This TCR beta chain was sequenced during a study of a mutant IDH1 vaccine in newly diagnosed glioma. Study outcomes and limitations: It was roughly 93% of patients that developed vaccine-induced immune responses.

CDR1 is SGHNT, CDR2 YYREEE, per germline (reference sequence). The V segment lost 1 base and the J segment 5 bases; nucleotides outside the gene matches: 4. CDR3 length: 14 amino acids. Points on this clone: Antigen unknown.

The sample's time point: week 47, end of study. Every single dose of the vaccine, 300 ug of mutant IDH1 20-mer peptide, came with topical imiquimod. Sequencing was performed with immunoSEQ multiplex PCR; in TCRdb, only in-frame clones are kept and a portion is missing. Altogether 13,000 or so clones are present, around three quarters being singletons, with the ten largest covering roughly 4%. The material sequenced was PBMCs, taken from a glioma patient whose treatment included an IDH1 peptide vaccine. The chain employs TRBV5-4 and TRBJ2-5, with 8 positions matching TRBD2. The sequence was collected from a woman aged 40 to 49 with glioma. CDR3 coding DNA: TGTGCCAGCAGCTTGACGGGACTAGGGGAGACCCAGTACTTC. It specifies CASSLTGLGETQYF. The full variable domain, its missing parts supplied by reference TRBV5-4 and TRBJ2-5, is ETGVTQSPTHLIKTRGQQVTLRCSSQSGHNTVSWYQQALGQGPQFIFQYYREEENGRGNFPPRFSGLQFPNYSSELNVNALELDDSALYLCASSLTGLGETQYFGPGTRLLVL.